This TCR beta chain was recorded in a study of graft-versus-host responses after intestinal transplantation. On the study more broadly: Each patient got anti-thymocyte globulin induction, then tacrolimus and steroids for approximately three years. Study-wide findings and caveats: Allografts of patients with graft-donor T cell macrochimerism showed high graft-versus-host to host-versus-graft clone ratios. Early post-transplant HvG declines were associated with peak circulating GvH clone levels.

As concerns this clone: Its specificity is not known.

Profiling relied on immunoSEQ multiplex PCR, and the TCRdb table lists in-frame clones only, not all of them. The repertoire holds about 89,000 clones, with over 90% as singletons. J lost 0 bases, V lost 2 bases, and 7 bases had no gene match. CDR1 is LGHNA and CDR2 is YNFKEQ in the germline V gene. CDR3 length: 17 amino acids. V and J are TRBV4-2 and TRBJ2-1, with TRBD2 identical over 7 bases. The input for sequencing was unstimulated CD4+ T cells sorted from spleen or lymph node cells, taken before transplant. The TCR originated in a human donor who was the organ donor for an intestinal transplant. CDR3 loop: CASSQYQRESSYNEQFF. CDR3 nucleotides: TGTGCCAGCAGCCAATACCAGCGGGAAAGCTCCTACAATGAGCAGTTCTTC.